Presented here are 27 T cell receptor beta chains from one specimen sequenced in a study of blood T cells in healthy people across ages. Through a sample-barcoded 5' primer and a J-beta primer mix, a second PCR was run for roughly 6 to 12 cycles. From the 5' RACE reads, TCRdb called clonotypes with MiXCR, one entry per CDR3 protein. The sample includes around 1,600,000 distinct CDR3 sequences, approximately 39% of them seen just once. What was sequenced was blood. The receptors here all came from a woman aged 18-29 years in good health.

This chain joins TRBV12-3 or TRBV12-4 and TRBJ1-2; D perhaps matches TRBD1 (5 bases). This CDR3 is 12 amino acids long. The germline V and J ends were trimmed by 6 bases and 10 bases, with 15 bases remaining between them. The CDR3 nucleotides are TGTGCCAGCAGCCCCCGGACATCGGACTACACCTTC. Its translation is CASSPRTSDYTF.

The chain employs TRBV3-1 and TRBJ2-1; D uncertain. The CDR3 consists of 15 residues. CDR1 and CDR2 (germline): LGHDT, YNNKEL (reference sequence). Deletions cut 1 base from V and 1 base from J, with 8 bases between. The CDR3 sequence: CASSQVQSSYNEQFF. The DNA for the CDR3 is TGTGCCAGCAGCCAAGTGCAGAGTTCCTACAATGAGCAGTTCTTC.

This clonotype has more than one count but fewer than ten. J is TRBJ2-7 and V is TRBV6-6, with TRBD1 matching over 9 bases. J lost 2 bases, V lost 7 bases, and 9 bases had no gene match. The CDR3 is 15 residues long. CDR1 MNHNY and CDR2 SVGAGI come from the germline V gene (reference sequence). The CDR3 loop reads CASTETGGLTYEQYF. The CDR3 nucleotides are TGTGCCAGCACCGAAACAGGGGGCCTAACCTACGAGCAGTACTTC.

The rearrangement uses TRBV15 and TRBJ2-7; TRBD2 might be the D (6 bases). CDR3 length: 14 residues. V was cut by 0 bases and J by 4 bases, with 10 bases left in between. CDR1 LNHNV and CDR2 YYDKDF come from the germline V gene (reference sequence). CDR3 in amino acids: CATSRDWEAYEQYF. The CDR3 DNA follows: TGTGCCACCAGCAGAGATTGGGAGGCTTACGAGCAGTACTTC.

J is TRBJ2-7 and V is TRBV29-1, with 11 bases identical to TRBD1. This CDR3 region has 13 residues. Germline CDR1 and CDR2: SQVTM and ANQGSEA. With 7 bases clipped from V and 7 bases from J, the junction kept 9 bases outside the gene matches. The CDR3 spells CSAGTGGENEQYF. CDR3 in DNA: TGCAGCGCAGGGACAGGGGGGGAAAATGAGCAGTACTTC.

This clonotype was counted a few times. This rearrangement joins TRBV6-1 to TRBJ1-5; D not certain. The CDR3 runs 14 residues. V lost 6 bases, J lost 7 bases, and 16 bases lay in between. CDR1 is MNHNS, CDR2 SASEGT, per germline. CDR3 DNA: TGTGCCAGCAGCGATGGTGACAATCCGCAGCCCCAGCATTTT. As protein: CASSDGDNPQPQHF.

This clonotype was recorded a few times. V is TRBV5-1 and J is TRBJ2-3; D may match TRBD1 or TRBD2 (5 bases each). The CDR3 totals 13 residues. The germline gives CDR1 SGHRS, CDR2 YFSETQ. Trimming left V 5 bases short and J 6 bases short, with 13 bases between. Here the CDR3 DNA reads TGCGCCAGCAGTGGGGACGTCCTCGATACGCAGTATTTT. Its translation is CASSGDVLDTQYF.

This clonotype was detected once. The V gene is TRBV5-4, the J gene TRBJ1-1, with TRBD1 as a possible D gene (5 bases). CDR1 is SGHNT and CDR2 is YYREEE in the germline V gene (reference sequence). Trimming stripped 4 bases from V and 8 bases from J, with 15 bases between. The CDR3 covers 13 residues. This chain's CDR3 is CASSPGPLEEAFF. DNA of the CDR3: TGTGCCAGCAGCCCGGGACCGCTTGAGGAAGCTTTCTTT.

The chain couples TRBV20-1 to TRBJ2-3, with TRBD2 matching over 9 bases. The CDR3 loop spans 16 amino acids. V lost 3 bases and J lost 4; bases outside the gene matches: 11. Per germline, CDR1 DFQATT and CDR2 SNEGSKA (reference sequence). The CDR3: CSASLQLAGFPDTQYF. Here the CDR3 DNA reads TGCAGTGCTAGCCTCCAACTAGCGGGTTTTCCAGATACGCAGTATTTT.

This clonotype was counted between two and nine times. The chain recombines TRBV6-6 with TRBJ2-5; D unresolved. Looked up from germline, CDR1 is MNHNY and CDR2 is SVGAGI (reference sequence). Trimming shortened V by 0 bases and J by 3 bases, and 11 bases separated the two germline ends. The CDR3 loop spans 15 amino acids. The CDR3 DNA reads TGTGCCAGCAGTTACTCGTCGGCCATAAAAGAGACCCAGTACTTC. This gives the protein CASSYSSAIKETQYF.

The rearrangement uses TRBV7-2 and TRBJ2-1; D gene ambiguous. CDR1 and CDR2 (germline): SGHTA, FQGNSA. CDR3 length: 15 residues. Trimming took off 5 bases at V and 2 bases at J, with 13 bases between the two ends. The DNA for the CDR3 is TGTGCCAGCAGCCTCCGACCAAGAACCTACAATGAGCAGTTCTTC. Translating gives CASSLRPRTYNEQFF.

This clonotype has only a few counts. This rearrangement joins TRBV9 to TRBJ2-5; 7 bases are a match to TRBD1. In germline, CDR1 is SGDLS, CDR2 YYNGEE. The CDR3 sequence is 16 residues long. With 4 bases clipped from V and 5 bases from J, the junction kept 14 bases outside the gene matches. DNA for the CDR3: TGTGCCAGCAGCCCCCGAGCCAGACAGGGTAGTGAGACCCAGTACTTC. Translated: CASSPRARQGSETQYF.

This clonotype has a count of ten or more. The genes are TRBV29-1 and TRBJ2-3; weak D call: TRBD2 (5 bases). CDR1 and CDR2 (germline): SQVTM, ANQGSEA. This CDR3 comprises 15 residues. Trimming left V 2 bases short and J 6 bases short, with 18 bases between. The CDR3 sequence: CSVELVGSAADTQYF. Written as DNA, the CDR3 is TGCAGCGTTGAATTGGTGGGGAGCGCCGCCGATACGCAGTATTTT.

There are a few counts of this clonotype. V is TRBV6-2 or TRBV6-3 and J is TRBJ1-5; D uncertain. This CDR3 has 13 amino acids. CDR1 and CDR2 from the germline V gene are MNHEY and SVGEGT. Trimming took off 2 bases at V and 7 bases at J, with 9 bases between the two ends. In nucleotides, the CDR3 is TGTGCCAGCAGTTACCCCTTAGGCCAGCCCCAGCATTTT. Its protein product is CASSYPLGQPQHF.

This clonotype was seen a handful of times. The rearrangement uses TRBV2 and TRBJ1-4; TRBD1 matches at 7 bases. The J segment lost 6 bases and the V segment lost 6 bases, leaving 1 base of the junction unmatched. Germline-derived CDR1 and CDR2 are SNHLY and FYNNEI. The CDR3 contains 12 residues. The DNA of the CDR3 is TGTGCCAGCAGCGACAGGGATGAAAAACTGTTTTTT. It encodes CASSDRDEKLFF. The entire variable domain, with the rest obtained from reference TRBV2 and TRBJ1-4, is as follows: EPEVTQTPSHQVTQMGQEVILRCVPISNHLYFYWYRQILGQKVEFLVSFYNNEISEKSEIFDDQFSVERPDGSNFTLKIRSTKLEDSAMYFCASSDRDEKLFFGSGTQLSVL.

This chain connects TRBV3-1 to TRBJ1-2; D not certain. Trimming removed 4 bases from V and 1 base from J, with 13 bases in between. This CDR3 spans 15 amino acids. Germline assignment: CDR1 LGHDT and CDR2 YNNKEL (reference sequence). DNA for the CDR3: TGTGCCAGCAGCCGTGGACGGACGGATAACTATGGCTACACCTTC. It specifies CASSRGRTDNYGYTF.

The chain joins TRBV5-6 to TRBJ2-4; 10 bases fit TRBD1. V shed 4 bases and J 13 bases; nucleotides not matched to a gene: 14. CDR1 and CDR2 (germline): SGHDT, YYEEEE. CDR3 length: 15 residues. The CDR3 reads CASSHQGQGINEQYF. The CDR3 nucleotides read TGTGCCAGCAGCCACCAGGGACAGGGGATCAATGAGCAGTACTTC.

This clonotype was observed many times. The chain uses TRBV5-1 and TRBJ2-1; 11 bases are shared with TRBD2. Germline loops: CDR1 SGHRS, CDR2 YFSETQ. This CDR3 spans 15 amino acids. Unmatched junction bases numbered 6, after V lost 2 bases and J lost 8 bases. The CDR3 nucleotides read TGCGCCAGCAGCTTTAGCGGGAGGGCTTTCGATGAGCAGTTCTTC. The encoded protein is CASSFSGRAFDEQFF.

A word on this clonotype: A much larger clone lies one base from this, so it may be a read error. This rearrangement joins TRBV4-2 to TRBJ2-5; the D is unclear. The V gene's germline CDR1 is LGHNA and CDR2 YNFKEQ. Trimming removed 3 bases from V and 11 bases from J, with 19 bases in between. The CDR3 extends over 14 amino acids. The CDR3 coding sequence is TGTGCCAGCAGCCACCCGACGGGTTACAATGAGCAGTACTTC. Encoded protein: CASSHPTGYNEQYF.

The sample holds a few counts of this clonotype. CDR3 residues: CSARDLSGGRTDTQYF. The CDR3 nucleotides are TGCAGTGCTAGAGATCTTTCGGGGGGCCGCACAGATACGCAGTATTTT. V usage is TRBV20-1 and J usage is TRBJ2-3; maybe TRBD2 (7 bases). Germline values: CDR1 DFQATT, CDR2 SNEGSKA (reference sequence). The CDR3 is 16 residues long. Trimming took off 0 bases at V and 1 base at J, with 14 bases between the two ends.

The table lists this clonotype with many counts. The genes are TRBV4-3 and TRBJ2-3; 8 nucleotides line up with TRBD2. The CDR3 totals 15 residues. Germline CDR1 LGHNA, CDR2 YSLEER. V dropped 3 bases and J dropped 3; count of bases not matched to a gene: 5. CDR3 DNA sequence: TGCGCCAGCAGCCACTTAGCGGGACTAACAGATACGCAGTATTTT. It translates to CASSHLAGLTDTQYF.

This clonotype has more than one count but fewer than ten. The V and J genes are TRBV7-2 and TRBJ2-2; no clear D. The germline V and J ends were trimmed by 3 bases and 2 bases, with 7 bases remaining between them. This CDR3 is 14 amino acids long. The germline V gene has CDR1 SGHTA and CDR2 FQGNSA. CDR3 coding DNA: TGTGCCAGCAGCTTCAGATTTAACACCGGGGAGCTGTTTTTT. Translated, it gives CASSFRFNTGELFF.

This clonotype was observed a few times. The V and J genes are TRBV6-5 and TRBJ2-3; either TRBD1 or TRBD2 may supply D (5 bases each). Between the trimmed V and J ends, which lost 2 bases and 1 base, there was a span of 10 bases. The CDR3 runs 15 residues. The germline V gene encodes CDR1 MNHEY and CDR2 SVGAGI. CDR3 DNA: TGTGCCAGCAGTTACCGGGGCGAAGGCACAGATACGCAGTATTTT. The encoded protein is CASSYRGEGTDTQYF.

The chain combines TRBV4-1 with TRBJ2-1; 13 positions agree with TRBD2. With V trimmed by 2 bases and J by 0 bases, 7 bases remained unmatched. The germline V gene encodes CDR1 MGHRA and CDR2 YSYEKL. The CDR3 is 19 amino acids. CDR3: CASSQILAGGFSSYNEQFF. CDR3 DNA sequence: TGCGCCAGCAGCCAAATACTAGCGGGGGGGTTTAGCTCCTACAATGAGCAGTTCTTC.

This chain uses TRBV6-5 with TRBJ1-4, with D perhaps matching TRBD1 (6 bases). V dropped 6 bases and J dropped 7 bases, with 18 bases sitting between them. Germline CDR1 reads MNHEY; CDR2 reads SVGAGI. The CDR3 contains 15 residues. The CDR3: CASRPLTGLGEKLFF. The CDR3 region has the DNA TGTGCCAGCAGGCCTCTAACAGGGCTAGGTGAAAAACTGTTTTTT.

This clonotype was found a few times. The CDR3 nucleotides read TGTGCCAGCAGCTCCCTCTGGACAGGGGTAGTCAATGAGCAGTTCTTC. Translation: CASSSLWTGVVNEQFF. This chain links TRBV13 with TRBJ2-1, with TRBD1 matching 9 bases. Germline loops: CDR1 PRHDT, CDR2 FYEKMQ (reference sequence). The CDR3 spans 16 residues. The trim removed 4 bases at V and 6 bases at J, leaving 10 bases unmatched.

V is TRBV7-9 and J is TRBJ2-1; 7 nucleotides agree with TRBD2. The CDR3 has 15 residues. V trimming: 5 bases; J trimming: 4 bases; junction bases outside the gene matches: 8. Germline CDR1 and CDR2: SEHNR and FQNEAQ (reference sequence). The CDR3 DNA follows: TGTGCCAGCAGCAAATCGGGAGGTCGGTACAATGAGCAGTTCTTC. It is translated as CASSKSGGRYNEQFF.